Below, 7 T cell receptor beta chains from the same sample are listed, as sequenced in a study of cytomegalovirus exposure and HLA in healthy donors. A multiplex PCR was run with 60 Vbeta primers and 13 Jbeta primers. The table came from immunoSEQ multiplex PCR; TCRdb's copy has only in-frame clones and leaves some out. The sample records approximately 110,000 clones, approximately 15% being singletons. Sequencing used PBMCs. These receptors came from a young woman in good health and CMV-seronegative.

DNA for the CDR3: TGTGCCACCCCAGGCAGGGAGGGAGGGAGCACTGAAGCTTTCTTT. Amino acid sequence: CATPGREGGSTEAFF. The J gene is TRBJ1-1, the V gene TRBV2, with a tentative D call TRBD1 (5 bases). Trimming removed 10 bases from V and 4 bases from J, with 22 bases in between. This CDR3 has 15 residues. Per germline, CDR1 SNHLY and CDR2 FYNNEI.

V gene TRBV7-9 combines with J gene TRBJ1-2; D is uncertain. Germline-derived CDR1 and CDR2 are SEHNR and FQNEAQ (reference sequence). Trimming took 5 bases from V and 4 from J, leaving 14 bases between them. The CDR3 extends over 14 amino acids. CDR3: CASSRGGPGYGYTF. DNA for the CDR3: TGTGCCAGCAGCCGGGGAGGGCCCGGCTATGGCTACACCTTC. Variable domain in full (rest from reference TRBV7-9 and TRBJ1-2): DTGVSQNPRHKITKRGQNVTFRCDPISEHNRLYWYRQTLGQGPEFLTYFQNEAQLEKSRLLSDRFSAERPKGSFSTLEIQRTEQGDSAMYLCASSRGGPGYGYTFGSGTRLTVV.

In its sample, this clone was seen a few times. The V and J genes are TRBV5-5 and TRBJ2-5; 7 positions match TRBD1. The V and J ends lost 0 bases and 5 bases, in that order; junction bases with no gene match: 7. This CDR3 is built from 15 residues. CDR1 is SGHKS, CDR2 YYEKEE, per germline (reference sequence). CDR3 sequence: CASSLEGGLWETQYF. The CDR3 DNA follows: TGTGCCAGCAGCTTGGAAGGGGGCCTCTGGGAGACCCAGTACTTC.

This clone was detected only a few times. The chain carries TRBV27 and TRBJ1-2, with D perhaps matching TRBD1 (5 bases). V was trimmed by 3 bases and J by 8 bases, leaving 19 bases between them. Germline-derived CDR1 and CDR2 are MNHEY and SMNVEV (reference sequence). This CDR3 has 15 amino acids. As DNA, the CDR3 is TGTGCCAGCAGTTTTCTGGGGACTCTTGTTTCCGGCTACACCTTC. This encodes CASSFLGTLVSGYTF.

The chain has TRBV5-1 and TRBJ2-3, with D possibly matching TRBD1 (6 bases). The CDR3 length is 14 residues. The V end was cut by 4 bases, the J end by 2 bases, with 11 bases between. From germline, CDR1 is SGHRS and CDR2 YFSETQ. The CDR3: CASSGRTVTDTQYF. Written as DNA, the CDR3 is TGCGCCAGCAGCGGGCGGACAGTCACAGATACGCAGTATTTT. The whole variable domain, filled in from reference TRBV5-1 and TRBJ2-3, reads KAGVTQTPRYLIKTRGQQVTLSCSPISGHRSVSWYQQTPGQGLQFLFEYFSETQRNKGNFPGRFSGRQFSNSRSEMNVSTLELGDSALYLCASSGRTVTDTQYFGPGTRLTVL.

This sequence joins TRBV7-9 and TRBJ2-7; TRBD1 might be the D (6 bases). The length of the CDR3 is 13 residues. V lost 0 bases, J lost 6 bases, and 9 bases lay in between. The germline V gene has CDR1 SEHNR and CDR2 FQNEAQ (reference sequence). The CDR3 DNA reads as TGTGCCAGCAGCTTAGCGGGGGCAAGCGAGCAGTACTTC. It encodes CASSLAGASEQYF. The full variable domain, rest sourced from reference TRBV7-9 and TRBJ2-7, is DTGVSQNPRHKITKRGQNVTFRCDPISEHNRLYWYRQTLGQGPEFLTYFQNEAQLEKSRLLSDRFSAERPKGSFSTLEIQRTEQGDSAMYLCASSLAGASEQYFGPGTRLTVT.

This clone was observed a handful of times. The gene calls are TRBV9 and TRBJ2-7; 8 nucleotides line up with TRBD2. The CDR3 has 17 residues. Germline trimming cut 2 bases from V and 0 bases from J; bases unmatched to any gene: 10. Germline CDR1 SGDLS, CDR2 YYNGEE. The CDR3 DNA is TGTGCCAGCAGCGTGGGCCCGGCGGGAGGACACTCCTACGAGCAGTACTTC. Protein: CASSVGPAGGHSYEQYF.